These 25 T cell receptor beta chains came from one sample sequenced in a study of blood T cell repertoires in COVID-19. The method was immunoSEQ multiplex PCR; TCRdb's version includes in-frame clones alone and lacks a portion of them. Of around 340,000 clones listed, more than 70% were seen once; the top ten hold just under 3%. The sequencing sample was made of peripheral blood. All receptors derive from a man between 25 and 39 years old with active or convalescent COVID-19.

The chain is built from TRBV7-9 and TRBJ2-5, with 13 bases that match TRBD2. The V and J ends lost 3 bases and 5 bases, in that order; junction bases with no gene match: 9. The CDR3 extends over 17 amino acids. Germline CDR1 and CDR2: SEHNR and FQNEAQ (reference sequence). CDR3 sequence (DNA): TGTGCCAGCAGCTTTACTAGCGGGGGGGCCAGGGTGGAGACCCAGTACTTC. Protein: CASSFTSGGARVETQYF.

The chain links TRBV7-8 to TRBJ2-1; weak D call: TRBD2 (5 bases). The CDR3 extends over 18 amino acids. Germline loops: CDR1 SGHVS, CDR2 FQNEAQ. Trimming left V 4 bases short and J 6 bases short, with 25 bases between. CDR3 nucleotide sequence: TGTGCCAGCAGCTCCTTTGCCGGGGTCTCAACTGCGGCCAATGAGCAGTTCTTC. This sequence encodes CASSSFAGVSTAANEQFF. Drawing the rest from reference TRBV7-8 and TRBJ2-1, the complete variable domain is GAGVSQSPRYKVAKRGQDVALRCDPISGHVSLFWYQQALGQGPEFLTYFQNEAQLDKSGLPSDRFFAERPEGSVSTLKIQRTQQEDSAVYLCASSSFAGVSTAANEQFFGPGTRLTVL.

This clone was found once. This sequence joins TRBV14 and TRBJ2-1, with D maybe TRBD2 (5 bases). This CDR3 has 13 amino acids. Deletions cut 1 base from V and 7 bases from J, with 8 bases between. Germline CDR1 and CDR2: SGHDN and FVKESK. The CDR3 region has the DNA TGTGCCAGCAGCCAAGGACCGGGAAATGAGCAGTTCTTC. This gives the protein CASSQGPGNEQFF.

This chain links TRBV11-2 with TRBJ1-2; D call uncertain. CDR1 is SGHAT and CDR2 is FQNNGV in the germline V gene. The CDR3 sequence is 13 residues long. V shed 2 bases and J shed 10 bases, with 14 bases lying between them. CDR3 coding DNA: TGTGCCAGCAGCTTATCCCTTGATAGCCCCTACACCTTC. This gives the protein CASSLSLDSPYTF.

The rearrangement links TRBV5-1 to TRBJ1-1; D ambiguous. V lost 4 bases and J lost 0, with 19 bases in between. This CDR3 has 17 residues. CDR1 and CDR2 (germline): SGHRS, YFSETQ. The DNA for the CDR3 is TGCGCCAGCAGCCCTCCATTGCCCCTAGCTCTGAACACTGAAGCTTTCTTT. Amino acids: CASSPPLPLALNTEAFF.

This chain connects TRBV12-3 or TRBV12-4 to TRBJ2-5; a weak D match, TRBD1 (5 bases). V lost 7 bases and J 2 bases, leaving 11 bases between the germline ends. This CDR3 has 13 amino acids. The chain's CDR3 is CASTQGVQETQYF. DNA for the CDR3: TGTGCCAGCACCCAAGGGGTTCAAGAGACCCAGTACTTC.

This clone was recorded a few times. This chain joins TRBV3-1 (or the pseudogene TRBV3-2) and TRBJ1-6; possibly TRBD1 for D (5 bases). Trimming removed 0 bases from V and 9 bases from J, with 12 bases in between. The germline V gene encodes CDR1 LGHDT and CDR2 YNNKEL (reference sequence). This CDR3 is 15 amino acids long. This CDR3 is CASSQDARGGSPLHF. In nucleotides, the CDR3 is TGTGCCAGCAGCCAAGATGCTAGGGGCGGTTCACCCCTCCACTTT.

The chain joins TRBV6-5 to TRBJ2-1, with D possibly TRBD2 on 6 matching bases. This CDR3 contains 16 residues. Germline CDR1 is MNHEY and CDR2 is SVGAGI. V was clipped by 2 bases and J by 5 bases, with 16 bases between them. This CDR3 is CASSYGGLVEDNEQFF. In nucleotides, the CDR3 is TGTGCCAGCAGTTACGGAGGGCTGGTGGAGGACAATGAGCAGTTCTTC.

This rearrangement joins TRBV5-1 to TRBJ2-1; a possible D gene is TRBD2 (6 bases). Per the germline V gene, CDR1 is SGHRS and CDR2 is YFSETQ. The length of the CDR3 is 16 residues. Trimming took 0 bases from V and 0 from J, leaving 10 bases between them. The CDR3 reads CASSLASRGSYNEQFF. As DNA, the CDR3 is TGCGCCAGCAGCTTGGCCTCGCGGGGCTCCTACAATGAGCAGTTCTTC.

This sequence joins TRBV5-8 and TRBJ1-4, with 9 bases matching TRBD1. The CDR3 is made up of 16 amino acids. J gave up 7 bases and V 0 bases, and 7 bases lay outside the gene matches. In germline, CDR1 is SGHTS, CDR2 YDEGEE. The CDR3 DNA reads TGTGCCAGCAGCTTGGCCAGGGGACAGGGTGGTGAAAAACTGTTTTTT. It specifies CASSLARGQGGEKLFF.

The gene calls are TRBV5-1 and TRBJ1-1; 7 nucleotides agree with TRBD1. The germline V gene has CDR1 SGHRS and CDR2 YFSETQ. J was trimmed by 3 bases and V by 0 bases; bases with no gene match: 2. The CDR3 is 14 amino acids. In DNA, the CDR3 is TGCGCCAGCAGCTTGGTCAGGGGGGACACTGAAGCTTTCTTT. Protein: CASSLVRGDTEAFF.

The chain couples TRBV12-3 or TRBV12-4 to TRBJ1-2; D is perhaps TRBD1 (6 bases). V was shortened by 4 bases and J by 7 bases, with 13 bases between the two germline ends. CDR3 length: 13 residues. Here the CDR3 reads CASSSGQISGYTF. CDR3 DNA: TGTGCCAGCAGTTCTGGACAGATCTCTGGCTACACCTTC.

Here the CDR3 DNA reads TGTGCCAGCAGCTTGGTTTATGTCAATGAGCAGTTCTTC. It is translated as CASSLVYVNEQFF. This rearrangement joins TRBV5-4 to TRBJ2-1, with no clear D. The V gene's germline CDR1 is SGHNT and CDR2 YYREEE (reference sequence). The length of the CDR3 is 13 residues. V was shortened by 0 bases and J by 6 bases, with 7 bases between the two germline ends.

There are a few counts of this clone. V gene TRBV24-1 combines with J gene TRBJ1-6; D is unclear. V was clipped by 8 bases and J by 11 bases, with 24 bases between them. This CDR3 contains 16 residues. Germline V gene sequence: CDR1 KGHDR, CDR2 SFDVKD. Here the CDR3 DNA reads TGTGCCACCATCAACGGAGGAAGGGCGTTTTTGCCACCCCTCCACTTT. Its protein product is CATINGGRAFLPPLHF.

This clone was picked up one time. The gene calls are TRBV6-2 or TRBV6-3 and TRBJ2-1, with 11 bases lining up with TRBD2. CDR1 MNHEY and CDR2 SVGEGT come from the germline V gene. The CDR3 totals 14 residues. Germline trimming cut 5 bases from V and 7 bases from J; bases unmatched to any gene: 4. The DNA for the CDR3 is TGTGCCAGCAGTGTAGCGGGAGGGTCGAATGAGCAGTTCTTC. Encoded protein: CASSVAGGSNEQFF.

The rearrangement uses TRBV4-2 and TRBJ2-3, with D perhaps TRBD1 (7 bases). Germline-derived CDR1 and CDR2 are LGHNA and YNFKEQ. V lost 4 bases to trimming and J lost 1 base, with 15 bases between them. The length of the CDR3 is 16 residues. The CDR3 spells CASSPRQGLGTDTQYF. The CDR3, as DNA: TGTGCCAGCAGCCCCCGACAGGGACTGGGCACAGATACGCAGTATTTT.

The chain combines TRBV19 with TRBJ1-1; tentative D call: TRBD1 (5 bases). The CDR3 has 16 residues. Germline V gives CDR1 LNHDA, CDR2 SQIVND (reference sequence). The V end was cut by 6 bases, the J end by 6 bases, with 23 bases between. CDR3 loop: CASSPGGAGSSAEAFF. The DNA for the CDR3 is TGTGCCAGTAGCCCGGGAGGGGCAGGTAGTAGCGCTGAAGCTTTCTTT.

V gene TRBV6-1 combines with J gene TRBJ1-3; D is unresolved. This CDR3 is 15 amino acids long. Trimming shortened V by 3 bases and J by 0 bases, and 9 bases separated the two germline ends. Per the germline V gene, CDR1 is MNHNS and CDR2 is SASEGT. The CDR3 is CASSEYRSSGNTIYF. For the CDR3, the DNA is TGTGCCAGCAGTGAGTACCGGAGCTCTGGAAACACCATATATTTT.

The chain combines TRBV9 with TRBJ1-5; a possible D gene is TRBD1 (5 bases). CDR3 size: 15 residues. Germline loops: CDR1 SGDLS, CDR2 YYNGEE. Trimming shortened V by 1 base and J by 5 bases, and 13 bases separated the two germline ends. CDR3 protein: CASSVSGTADQPQHF. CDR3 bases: TGTGCCAGCAGCGTATCCGGGACTGCTGATCAGCCCCAGCATTTT.

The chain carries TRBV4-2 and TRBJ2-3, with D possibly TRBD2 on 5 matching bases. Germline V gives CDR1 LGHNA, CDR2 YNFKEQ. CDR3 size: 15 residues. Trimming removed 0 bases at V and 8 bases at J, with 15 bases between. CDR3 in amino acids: CASSQERRFGGTQYF. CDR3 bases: TGTGCCAGCAGCCAAGAAAGGAGATTCGGAGGTACGCAGTATTTT.

The CDR3 region is CASSPWQQDTQYF. In DNA, the CDR3 is TGTGCCAGCTCACCATGGCAACAAGATACGCAGTATTTT. V is TRBV18 and J is TRBJ2-3; D not resolved. Germline lookup yields CDR1 KGHSH and CDR2 LQKENI. This CDR3 is built from 13 residues. Trimming left V 2 bases short and J 5 bases short, with 8 bases between. The full variable domain, rest sourced from reference TRBV18 and TRBJ2-3, is NAGVMQNPRHLVRRRGQEARLRCSPMKGHSHVYWYRQLPEEGLKFMVYLQKENIIDESGMPKERFSAEFPKEGPSILRIQQVVRGDSAAYFCASSPWQQDTQYFGPGTRLTVL.

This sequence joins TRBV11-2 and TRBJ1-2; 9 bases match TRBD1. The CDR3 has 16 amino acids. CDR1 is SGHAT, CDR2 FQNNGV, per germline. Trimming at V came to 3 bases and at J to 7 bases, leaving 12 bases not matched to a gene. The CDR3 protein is CASSFRGTGSFSGYTF. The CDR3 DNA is TGTGCCAGCAGCTTTCGGGGGACAGGGAGCTTTTCTGGCTACACCTTC.

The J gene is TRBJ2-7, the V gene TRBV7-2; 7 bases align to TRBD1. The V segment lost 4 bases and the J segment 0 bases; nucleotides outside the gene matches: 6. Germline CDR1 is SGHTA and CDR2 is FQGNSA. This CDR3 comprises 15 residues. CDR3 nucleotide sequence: TGTGCCAGCAGCTCGGCCTGGGACAGCTCCTACGAGCAGTACTTC. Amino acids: CASSSAWDSSYEQYF. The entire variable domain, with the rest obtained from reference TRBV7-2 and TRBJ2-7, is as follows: GAGVSQSPSNKVTEKGKDVELRCDPISGHTALYWYRQSLGQGLEFLIYFQGNSAPDKSGLPSDRFSAERTGGSVSTLTIQRTQQEDSAVYLCASSSAWDSSYEQYFGPGTRLTVT.

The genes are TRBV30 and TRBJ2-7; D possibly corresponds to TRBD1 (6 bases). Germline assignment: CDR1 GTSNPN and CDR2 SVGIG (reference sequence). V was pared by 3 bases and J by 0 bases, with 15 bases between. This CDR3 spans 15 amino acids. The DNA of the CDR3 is TGTGCCTGGAGCTTAACAGGGTCCAACTCCTACGAGCAGTACTTC. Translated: CAWSLTGSNSYEQYF.

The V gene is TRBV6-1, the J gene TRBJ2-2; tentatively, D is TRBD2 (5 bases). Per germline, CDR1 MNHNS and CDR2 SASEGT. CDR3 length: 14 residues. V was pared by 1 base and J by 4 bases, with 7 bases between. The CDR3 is CASSEVEGTGELFF. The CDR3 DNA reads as TGTGCCAGCAGTGAAGTAGAGGGCACCGGGGAGCTGTTTTTT.